This TCR beta chain was documented in a study of CD8+CD57+ T cells in acquired aplastic anemia. The template for TCR beta VDJ and CDR3 sequence profiling was genomic DNA. TCRdb independently ran MiXCR on the reads; one entry per CDR3 protein. The table has about 110,000 distinct CDR3 sequences, around 53% seen once; the top ten hold under 35%. Germline V gene sequence: CDR1 SGHAT, CDR2 FQDESV (reference sequence). The CDR3 length is 19 residues. Concerning this clonotype: An end of the junction differs from the germline gene, which may be a read error.

The genes are TRBV11-1 and TRBJ2-3; TRBD2 agrees at 14 bases. The TCR was taken from a human donor in good health, serving as a control. Sequenced: sorted CD4+, CD8+, or CD8+CD57+ T cells (not recorded which) from PBMCs. CDR3 in DNA: TGTGCCAGCGGCTTAGCGAGACTAGCGGGGGGGACTAGCACAGATACGCAGTATTTT. It encodes CASGLARLAGGTSTDTQYF.